These 4 T cell receptor beta chains were all obtained from the same sample, sequenced in a study of T cells after yellow fever vaccination. Each CDR3 protein is one row after TCRdb ran MiXCR on the 5' RACE reads. The sample has about 160,000 distinct CDR3 sequences, around 7.3% seen once. The sample in question was CD4+ T cells sorted from PBMCs, obtained less than 6 days after the first yellow fever vaccination. These receptor sequences come from a man aged 18 to 29 who received the YFV17D yellow fever vaccine.

This clonotype appeared many times. This chain connects TRBV7-2 to TRBJ1-2, with a possible D match to TRBD1 (5 bases). CDR1 is SGHTA and CDR2 is FQGNSA in the germline V gene. The CDR3 runs to 14 residues. V dropped 3 bases and J dropped 2 bases, with 10 bases sitting between them. The CDR3 DNA is TGTGCCAGCAGCTTTGACAGAGGAAACTATGGCTACACCTTC. It is translated as CASSFDRGNYGYTF.

The rearrangement joins TRBV6-1 to TRBJ2-3; maybe TRBD2 (6 bases). The ends were cut back, 11 bases at V and 1 base at J, with 13 bases in the middle. Germline V gene lookup returns CDR1 MNHNS and CDR2 SASEGT. The CDR3 runs 13 residues. CDR3 nucleotide sequence: TGTGCCGCCGGGGGAAGGGGCACAGATACGCAGTATTTT. Amino acid sequence: CAAGGRGTDTQYF.

This clonotype has a handful of counts. The rearrangement links TRBV5-5 to TRBJ1-2; D gene uncertain. Germline CDR1 SGHKS, CDR2 YYEKEE (reference sequence). There are 14 residues in the CDR3. Trimming cost V 0 bases and J 3 bases, with 9 bases left between them. The CDR3 bases are TGTGCCAGCAGCTTGGGACGGCGTGACTATGGCTACACCTTC. It yields the protein CASSLGRRDYGYTF. Using reference TRBV5-5 and TRBJ1-2 for the parts outside the CDR3, the full variable domain is DAGVTQSPTHLIKTRGQQVTLRCSPISGHKSVSWYQQVLGQGPQFIFQYYEKEERGRGNFPDRFSARQFPNYSSELNVNALLLGDSALYLCASSLGRRDYGYTFGSGTRLTVV.

In its sample, this clonotype was seen many times. As DNA, the CDR3 is TGTGCCAGTAGCTCCACATGGGGGGGGAACACTGAAGCTTTCTTT. Protein product: CASSSTWGGNTEAFF. The V call is TRBV19, the J call TRBJ1-1, with TRBD1 as a possible D gene (5 bases). The germline CDR1 and CDR2 sequences are LNHDA and SQIVND (reference sequence). This CDR3 is built from 15 residues. V was pared by 6 bases and J by 1 base, with 15 bases between.